The next 21 T cell receptor beta chains were all read from a single sample in a study of technical replicates of blood from a few donors. The repertoire was sequenced with immunoSEQ multiplex PCR; TCRdb's copy has only in-frame clones and lacks some. The repertoire has about 15,000 clones, just under 90% of them found once; the top ten carry about 12%. Sequenced sample: PBMCs. All receptors come from a human donor in good health.

The chain links TRBV11-3 to TRBJ2-3, with a possible D match to TRBD2 (6 bases). The V end lost 5 bases, the J end lost 5 bases, and 17 bases lay between the germline ends. Germline V gene sequence: CDR1 SGHNT, CDR2 YENEEA. The CDR3 length is 15 residues. The CDR3 here is CASSLIPGVGDTQYF. As DNA, the CDR3 is TGTGCCAGCAGCCTCATTCCGGGGGTGGGAGATACGCAGTATTTT.

This clone was seen only a few times. The V call is TRBV6-1, the J call TRBJ1-5; TRBD1 aligns across 11 bases. CDR3 length equals 16 residues. The V and J ends lost 1 base and 4 bases, in that order; junction bases with no gene match: 3. Per the germline V gene, CDR1 is MNHNS and CDR2 is SASEGT. The CDR3 region is CASSEGTGGINQPQHF. The CDR3 DNA reads TGTGCCAGCAGTGAAGGGACAGGGGGCATTAATCAGCCCCAGCATTTT.

This sequence joins TRBV7-3 and TRBJ2-7; a possible D gene is TRBD1 (5 bases). CDR1 and CDR2 (germline): SGHTA, FQGTGA. The CDR3 length is 14 residues. Deletions cut 5 bases from V and 5 bases from J, with 16 bases between. CDR3 protein: CASSLKGQFDEQYF. DNA for the CDR3: TGTGCCAGCAGCCTGAAGGGGCAGTTCGACGAGCAGTACTTC.

Written as DNA, the CDR3 is TGTGCCAGCAGTTTGGTGACGACAGCCCGGAATAATGAAAAACTGTTTTTT. It encodes CASSLVTTARNNEKLFF. The rearrangement joins TRBV27 to TRBJ1-4; the D gene is possibly TRBD1 (5 bases). Trimming cost V 3 bases and J 4 bases, with 18 bases left between them. Germline lookup yields CDR1 MNHEY and CDR2 SMNVEV (reference sequence). The CDR3 totals 17 residues.

V gene TRBV5-1 combines with J gene TRBJ2-1; D is ambiguous. Trimming pared 0 bases from V and 9 bases from J, leaving 16 bases between. This CDR3 region has 15 residues. Looked up from germline, CDR1 is SGHRS and CDR2 is YFSETQ. Here the CDR3 DNA reads TGCGCCAGCAGCTTGGGTTACTTAGCAATCGGTGAGCAGTTCTTC. Protein product: CASSLGYLAIGEQFF.

V and J are TRBV5-4 and TRBJ2-3; tentative D call: TRBD2 (6 bases). V was cut by 4 bases and J by 2 bases, with 11 bases left in between. This CDR3 has 14 amino acids. Germline V gives CDR1 SGHNT, CDR2 YYREEE (reference sequence). The DNA for the CDR3 is TGTGCCAGCAGCCGCTCGCGGGACACAGATACGCAGTATTTT. This translates into CASSRSRDTDTQYF.

This rearrangement joins TRBV2 to TRBJ2-7, with D possibly matching TRBD2 (5 bases). Between the trimmed V and J ends, which lost 0 bases and 0 bases, there was a span of 12 bases. This CDR3 contains 16 residues. Germline CDR1 SNHLY, CDR2 FYNNEI. As DNA, the CDR3 is TGTGCCAGCAGTGAAGCGCTTAGTGGGAGCTCCTACGAGCAGTACTTC. Amino acids: CASSEALSGSSYEQYF. Drawing the rest from reference TRBV2 and TRBJ2-7, the complete variable domain is EPEVTQTPSHQVTQMGQEVILRCVPISNHLYFYWYRQILGQKVEFLVSFYNNEISEKSEIFDDQFSVERPDGSNFTLKIRSTKLEDSAMYFCASSEALSGSSYEQYFGPGTRLTVT.

This chain joins TRBV5-1 and TRBJ2-3; TRBD1 agrees at 10 bases. The V and J ends lost 5 bases and 2 bases, in that order; junction bases with no gene match: 5. The germline gives CDR1 SGHRS, CDR2 YFSETQ. The CDR3 sequence is 15 residues long. Written as DNA, the CDR3 is TGCGCCAGCAGAGTGGGACAGGGGTTCACAGATACGCAGTATTTT. It translates to CASRVGQGFTDTQYF.

The chain joins TRBV15 to TRBJ2-7; no clear D. Germline assignment: CDR1 LNHNV and CDR2 YYDKDF (reference sequence). V was trimmed by 0 bases and J by 0 bases, leaving 6 bases between them. The CDR3 extends over 14 amino acids. CDR3: CATSRERFSYEQYF. DNA for the CDR3: TGTGCCACCAGCAGAGAGCGGTTCTCCTACGAGCAGTACTTC. The variable domain in full, with the rest retrieved from reference TRBV15 and TRBJ2-7, is DAMVIQNPRYQVTQFGKPVTLSCSQTLNHNVMYWYQQKSSQAPKLLFHYYDKDFNNEADTPDNFQSRRPNTSFCFLDIRSPGLGDTAMYLCATSRERFSYEQYFGPGTRLTVT.

This sequence joins TRBV5-1 and TRBJ2-7; TRBD2 aligns across 9 bases. Germline-derived CDR1 and CDR2 are SGHRS and YFSETQ. This CDR3 has 17 amino acids. V lost 1 base to trimming and J lost 1 base; unmatched junction nucleotides: 9. In nucleotides, the CDR3 is TGCGCCAGCAGCTTGTCTGGCGGGACTAGCTTTTCCTACGAGCAGTACTTC. Its translation: CASSLSGGTSFSYEQYF.

The rearrangement links TRBV7-8 to TRBJ1-4, with D hard to call. V lost 0 bases and J lost 4, with 6 bases in between. Germline V gene lookup returns CDR1 SGHVS and CDR2 FQNEAQ. The CDR3 is 14 residues long. This CDR3 reads CASSLAGVNEKLFF. CDR3 nucleotides: TGTGCCAGCAGCTTAGCGGGCGTTAATGAAAAACTGTTTTTT.

V and J are TRBV29-1 and TRBJ2-3, with TRBD2 matching 8 bases. The ends lost 8 bases at V and 1 base at J; junction bases unmatched: 17. The CDR3 contains 17 residues. Looked up from germline, CDR1 is SQVTM and CDR2 is ANQGSEA. This CDR3 is CSTHNGQGLAGTDTQYF. CDR3 sequence (DNA): TGCAGCACCCACAACGGACAAGGACTAGCAGGCACAGATACGCAGTATTTT.

The chain couples TRBV7-9 to TRBJ1-2; D gene ambiguous. Trimming removed 6 bases at V and 7 bases at J, with 18 bases between. Germline V gene data show CDR1 as SEHNR and CDR2 as FQNEAQ (reference sequence). CDR3 length: 14 amino acids. The CDR3 loop reads CASRETGVEGGYTF. CDR3 nucleotides: TGTGCCAGCAGAGAAACGGGAGTTGAGGGTGGCTACACCTTC.

This chain links TRBV5-4 with TRBJ1-4; D gene unclear. The CDR3 is 13 residues long. Germline lookup yields CDR1 SGHNT and CDR2 YYREEE (reference sequence). V dropped 0 bases and J dropped 8 bases, with 8 bases sitting between them. CDR3 region: CASSLDIGEKLFF. The DNA of the CDR3 is TGTGCCAGCAGCTTGGACATTGGCGAAAAACTGTTTTTT.

V gene TRBV18 combines with J gene TRBJ2-5, with D possibly matching TRBD2 (7 bases). The CDR3 is made up of 14 amino acids. Germline V CDR1 and CDR2: KGHSH, LQKENI. Trimming cost V 6 bases and J 2 bases, with 13 bases left between them. The CDR3 DNA follows: TGTGCCAGCTCGACAGGACTAGAGCAAGAGACCCAGTACTTC. This codes for CASSTGLEQETQYF.

This clone came up once. This chain joins TRBV10-3 and TRBJ2-1, with TRBD2 identical over 9 bases. V trimming: 2 bases; J trimming: 1 base; junction bases outside the gene matches: 3. CDR3 length: 16 residues. Germline-derived CDR1 and CDR2 are ENHRY and SYGVKD. This CDR3 reads CAISEATSGSYNEQFF. CDR3 DNA sequence: TGTGCCATCAGTGAGGCGACTAGCGGATCCTACAATGAGCAGTTCTTC.

J is TRBJ2-7 and V is TRBV6-5; 11 nucleotides line up with TRBD2. This CDR3 is 15 amino acids long. CDR1 and CDR2 from the germline V gene are MNHEY and SVGAGI. The V gene end was trimmed by 7 bases and the J gene end by 3 bases; junction bases not matched to a gene: 8. CDR3 bases: TGTGCCAGCACCTCCTCGGGGACTAGCGGCTACGAGCAGTACTTC. This encodes CASTSSGTSGYEQYF.

V gene TRBV10-3 combines with J gene TRBJ2-2, with D perhaps TRBD2 (5 bases). This CDR3 comprises 16 residues. V was shortened by 0 bases and J by 4 bases, with 12 bases between the two germline ends. CDR1 is ENHRY, CDR2 SYGVKD, per germline. For the CDR3, the DNA is TGTGCCATCAGTGAGTCAAAGTCGGACTTCACCGGGGAGCTGTTTTTT. The encoded protein is CAISESKSDFTGELFF.

The gene calls are TRBV29-1 and TRBJ1-2, with D hard to call. CDR3 length: 12 residues. Germline assignment: CDR1 SQVTM and CDR2 ANQGSEA. The V gene lost 6 bases and the J gene lost 2 bases, with 10 bases spanning the gap. In DNA form, the CDR3 reads TGCAGCGTGCTACTCCCAAACTATGGCTACACCTTC. This encodes CSVLLPNYGYTF.

The gene calls are TRBV7-2 and TRBJ2-1; tentative D call: TRBD2 (5 bases). V was clipped by 1 base and J by 5 bases, with 15 bases between them. The germline CDR1 and CDR2 sequences are SGHTA and FQGNSA. This CDR3 spans 16 amino acids. CDR3 in amino acids: CASSLGPSGVDNEQFF. CDR3 sequence (DNA): TGTGCCAGCAGCTTAGGCCCCAGCGGAGTAGACAATGAGCAGTTCTTC.

The rearrangement joins TRBV6-1 to TRBJ2-7; 7 nucleotides align to TRBD2. This CDR3 region has 15 residues. Trimming cost V 2 bases and J 0 bases; bases outside gene matches: 4. CDR1 is MNHNS and CDR2 is SASEGT in the germline V gene. The DNA of the CDR3 is TGTGCCAGCAGTGAACAGGGCGGGAGCTCCTACGAGCAGTACTTC. Translating it yields CASSEQGGSSYEQYF.